Listed below are T cell receptor beta chains from one sample, sequenced in a study of T-cell reconstitution after alpha-beta-depleted transplantation in children. TCRdb itself ran the PCR reads through MiXCR, one entry per CDR3 protein. The sample has about 400,000 distinct CDR3 sequences; roughly 17% are singletons. The sample here was PBMCs, mostly from graft donor cells, taken 360 days after TCRalphabeta/CD19-depleted stem cell transplant. The receptors were gathered from a boy less than two years old who had a stem cell transplant for Wiskott-Aldrich syndrome, so the T cells may come from the graft donor. CDR3s include the opening cysteine and the closing phenylalanine or tryptophan. D genes are given only for firm matches. Size is stated for part of the rows, as once, few or many counts, or as a class when the clone is expanded.

d_call,v_call,cdr3_length,j_call,clone_size,cdr3_nt,cdr3_aa
NA,TRBV12-3/TRBV12-4,15,TRBJ2-3,NA,TGTGCCAGCAGTTTATTGGGTATCCTAGGGAATACGCAGTATTTT,CASSLLGILGNTQYF
NA,TRBV29-1,13,TRBJ1-2,NA,TGCAGCGTCGACAGTCCGGCGGACTATGGCTACACCTTC,CSVDSPADYGYTF
TRBD2,TRBV5-1,14,TRBJ2-7,NA,TGCGCCAGCAGCCGACTAGCGGAACCCTACGAGCAGTACTTC,CASSRLAEPYEQYF
NA,TRBV6-5,16,TRBJ2-3,few,TGTGCCAGCAGTTACGTCCAGTGGGGAGGACCAGATACGCAGTATTTT,CASSYVQWGGPDTQYF
TRBD2,TRBV12-3/TRBV12-4,17,TRBJ2-1,once,TGTGCCAGCAGTTTAAGCGGGGGGGCCCTGGGGGACAATGAGCAGTTCTTC,CASSLSGGALGDNEQFF
NA,TRBV6-5,13,TRBJ2-7,NA,TGTGCCAGCAGTTACTCGATCGGTCTAGAGCAGTACTTC,CASSYSIGLEQYF
NA,TRBV7-2,14,TRBJ2-1,few,TGTGCCAGCAGCTTAGCGAGCGTCCACAATGAGCAGTTCTTC,CASSLASVHNEQFF
NA,TRBV21-1,14,TRBJ1-6,NA,TGTGCCAGCACCAACTACCCAGGGGATTCACCCCTCCACTTT,CASTNYPGDSPLHF
NA,TRBV7-2,13,TRBJ1-6,many,TGTGCCAGCAGCTTTAAGGGCCGGTCACCCCTCCACTTT,CASSFKGRSPLHF
TRBD2,TRBV4-3,20,TRBJ2-3,NA,TGCGCCAGCAGCCAAGAATGGCTAGCGGGACCCCCGGCCAGCACAGATACGCAGTATTTT,CASSQEWLAGPPASTDTQYF
TRBD1,TRBV29-1,12,TRBJ1-4,many,TGCAGCGTGCTACAGGGGAGTGAAAAACTGTTTTTT,CSVLQGSEKLFF
TRBD2,TRBV5-1,16,TRBJ2-1,few,TGCGCCAGCAGCAGCTCGGGGGGAACTGAGTACAATGAGCAGTTCTTC,CASSSSGGTEYNEQFF
TRBD1,TRBV10-3,17,TRBJ2-4,few,TGTGCCATCAGTGAGCCGGGACAGGGGCCAGCCAAAAACATTCAGTACTTC,CAISEPGQGPAKNIQYF
NA,TRBV10-3,16,TRBJ2-1,few,TGTGCCATCAGTGAGAGGAGGACTATCTCCTACAATGAGCAGTTCTTC,CAISERRTISYNEQFF
TRBD1,TRBV4-3,14,TRBJ2-3,NA,TGCGCCAGCAGCCAAAGACCAGGGGGAGATACGCAGTATTTT,CASSQRPGGDTQYF
TRBD2,TRBV4-3,14,TRBJ2-1,many,TGCGCCAGCAGCCAAGATCCTAGCGGTTATGAGCAGTTCTTC,CASSQDPSGYEQFF
NA,TRBV29-1,11,TRBJ2-7,few,TGCAGCGTCTCCGGGGGAGGCGAGCAGTACTTC,CSVSGGGEQYF
NA,TRBV10-2,15,TRBJ1-5,few,TGCGCCAGCAGCGCGGGAGGATATAGCAATCAGCCCCAGCATTTT,CASSAGGYSNQPQHF
NA,TRBV11-2,15,TRBJ2-7,few,TGTGCCAGCAGCTTAAATGGCGGGTTTACCTACGAGCAGTACTTC,CASSLNGGFTYEQYF
NA,TRBV5-5,15,TRBJ1-1,NA,TGTGCCAGCAGCTTAATTCCGGTTCGGGACACTGAAGCTTTCTTT,CASSLIPVRDTEAFF
NA,TRBV30,11,TRBJ2-7,NA,TGTGCCTGGCAGGAGGGCTACGAGCAGTACTTC,CAWQEGYEQYF
TRBD2,TRBV6-2/TRBV6-3,15,TRBJ2-1,many,TGTGCCAGCAACATAGCGGGAGGGTCCTACAATGAGCAGTTCTTC,CASNIAGGSYNEQFF
TRBD2,TRBV4-3,15,TRBJ2-7,NA,TGCGCCAGCAGCCAAGCCGGGACTAGCGACTACGAGCAGTACTTC,CASSQAGTSDYEQYF
TRBD1,TRBV5-1,18,TRBJ2-3,few,TGCGCCAGCAGCTCCGACAGGGGAATTGGACTCAGCACAGATACGCAGTATTTT,CASSSDRGIGLSTDTQYF
NA,TRBV5-1,13,TRBJ2-4,NA,TGCGCCAGCAGCTTAGGGAACCCCACGGTTCAGTACTTC,CASSLGNPTVQYF
NA,TRBV5-1,14,TRBJ2-3,many,TGCGCCAGCAGCTTGGGACAGGGAGGCGATACGCAGTATTTT,CASSLGQGGDTQYF
NA,TRBV12-3/TRBV12-4,15,TRBJ2-4,NA,TGTGCCAGCAGTCGAACGCGCCACTACATAAACATTCAGTACTTC,CASSRTRHYINIQYF
TRBD1,TRBV7-2,16,TRBJ2-2,few,TGTGCCAGCAGCTCCTGGTATACAGGGGACACCGGGGAGCTGTTTTTT,CASSSWYTGDTGELFF
TRBD1,TRBV12-3/TRBV12-4,14,TRBJ2-5,NA,TGTGCCAGCAGTATGACAGGGGGCAGCGAGACCCAGTACTTC,CASSMTGGSETQYF
NA,TRBV7-2,18,TRBJ2-3,few,TGTGCCAGCAGCTTAGCTATAAACCGGGACAAGCGCACAGATACGCAGTATTTT,CASSLAINRDKRTDTQYF
NA,TRBV29-1,13,TRBJ2-3,few,TGCAGCGTTGAACCGGGAGTCGTCCATACGCAGTATTTT,CSVEPGVVHTQYF
NA,TRBV5-1,13,TRBJ1-1,few,TGCGCCAGCAGCCCATGGACGGGAACTGAAGCTTTCTTT,CASSPWTGTEAFF
TRBD2,TRBV12-3/TRBV12-4,14,TRBJ2-1,few,TGTGCCAGCACCTTAATAGCGGGAGCGAATGAGCAGTTCTTC,CASTLIAGANEQFF
NA,TRBV24-1,15,TRBJ2-5,once,TGTGCCACCAGTGATTGGGACACGCCGGGGGAGACCCAGTACTTC,CATSDWDTPGETQYF
TRBD2,TRBV7-6,17,TRBJ2-3,NA,TGTGCCAGCAGCCCCGGGACTAGCGGGGGGGCCCCAGATACGCAGTATTTT,CASSPGTSGGAPDTQYF
TRBD2,TRBV20-1,13,TRBJ2-3,NA,TGCAGTGCCCCCGGGACTAGCACCATCGCGCAGTATTTT,CSAPGTSTIAQYF
NA,TRBV27,17,TRBJ2-2,NA,TGTGCCAGCAGTTTCCCGGGGAAGAGATTTAACACCGGGGAGCTGTTTTTT,CASSFPGKRFNTGELFF
NA,TRBV24-1,13,TRBJ2-3,NA,TGTGCCACCAGTGACTACTTCACAGATACGCAGTATTTT,CATSDYFTDTQYF
NA,TRBV7-6,14,TRBJ2-2,NA,TGTGCCACGCAGGGGACCCCGAACACCGGGGAGCTGTTTTTT,CATQGTPNTGELFF
NA,TRBV20-1,14,TRBJ2-7,NA,TGCAGTGCTAGAGATCTGAGGAGGAGCTACGAGCAGTACTTC,CSARDLRRSYEQYF
TRBD2,TRBV9,15,TRBJ2-1,few,TGTGCCAGCAGCTCGGGACTAGCGGTAGTCAATGAGCAGTTCTTC,CASSSGLAVVNEQFF
NA,TRBV12-3/TRBV12-4,14,TRBJ2-2,few,TGTGCCAGCAGTTCCGATTGGGCTCCCGGGGAGCTGTTTTTT,CASSSDWAPGELFF
NA,TRBV29-1,15,TRBJ2-2,NA,TGCAGCGTTGAAGGGTGGACGAACAACACCGGGGAGCTGTTTTTT,CSVEGWTNNTGELFF
TRBD2,TRBV20-1,13,TRBJ2-7,NA,TGCAGTGCTAGCGGGAGGGCCACCTACGAGCAGTACTTC,CSASGRATYEQYF